This entry is about one T cell receptor (beta chain). Its antigen is unidentified. Additional DNA sequences in this sample encode the identical CDR3. The record originates from a study of siplizumab effects on memory and regulatory T cells. Study-level points and caveats: A major contribution to the alloresponse seemed to be made by naive T cells, which seemed more diverse than memory cells. Few alloreactive clones mapped to unstimulated subsets.

Per the germline V gene, CDR1 is SNHLY and CDR2 is FYNNEI. Trimming cost V 3 bases and J 6 bases, with 15 bases left between them. The CDR3 spans 15 residues. Method: immunoSEQ multiplex PCR; TCRdb's copy keeps in-frame clones and lacks some. The sample consists of fewer than 120,000 clones, around nine tenths of them appearing once. The V call is TRBV2, the J call TRBJ1-5; tentatively, D is TRBD1 (6 bases). Sequenced material: CD4+ T cells sorted from blood. The clonotype was recovered from a human donor in good health. The CDR3 sequence: CASSERGRVGQPQHF. DNA of the CDR3: TGTGCCAGCAGTGAGAGGGGGAGGGTAGGTCAGCCCCAGCATTTT.